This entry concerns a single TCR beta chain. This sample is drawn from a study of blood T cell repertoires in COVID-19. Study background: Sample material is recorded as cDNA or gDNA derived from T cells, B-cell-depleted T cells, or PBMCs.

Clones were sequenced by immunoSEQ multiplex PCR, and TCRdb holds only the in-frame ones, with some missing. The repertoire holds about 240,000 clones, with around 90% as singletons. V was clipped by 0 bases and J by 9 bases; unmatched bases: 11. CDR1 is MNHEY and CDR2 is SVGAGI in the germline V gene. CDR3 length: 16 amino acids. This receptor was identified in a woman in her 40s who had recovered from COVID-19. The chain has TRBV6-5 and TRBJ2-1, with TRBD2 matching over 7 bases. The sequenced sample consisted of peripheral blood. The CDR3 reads CASSYSTSPTPPEQFF. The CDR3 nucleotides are TGTGCCAGCAGTTACTCGACTAGCCCTACACCCCCTGAGCAGTTCTTC.